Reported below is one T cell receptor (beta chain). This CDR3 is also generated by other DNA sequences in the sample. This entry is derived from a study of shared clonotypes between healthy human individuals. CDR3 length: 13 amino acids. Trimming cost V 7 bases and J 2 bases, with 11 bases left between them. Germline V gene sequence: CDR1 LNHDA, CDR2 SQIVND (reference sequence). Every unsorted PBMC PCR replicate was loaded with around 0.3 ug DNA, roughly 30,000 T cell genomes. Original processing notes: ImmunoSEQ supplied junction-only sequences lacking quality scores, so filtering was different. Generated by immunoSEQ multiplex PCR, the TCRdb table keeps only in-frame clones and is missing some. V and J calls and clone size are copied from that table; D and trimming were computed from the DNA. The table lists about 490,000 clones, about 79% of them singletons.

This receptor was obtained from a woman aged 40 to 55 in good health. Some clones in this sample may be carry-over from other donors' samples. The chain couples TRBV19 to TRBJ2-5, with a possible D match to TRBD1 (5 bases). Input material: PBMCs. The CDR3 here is CASNQGRQETQYF. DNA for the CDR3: TGTGCCAGTAACCAGGGTCGGCAAGAGACCCAGTACTTC.